The rows below give T cell receptor beta chains drawn from one sample of a study of Ad26.COV2.S vaccination and SARS-CoV-2 variants. Data came from immunoSEQ multiplex PCR; TCRdb stores just in-frame clones and leaves some out. The table includes about 680,000 clones, roughly 90% detected once. The sequencing here drew on peripheral blood, taken in a trial of Ad26.COV2.S vaccine versus placebo. The source is a person between 18 and 60 years old who received the Ad26.COV2.S COVID-19 vaccine or a placebo. CDR3s include the opening cysteine and the closing phenylalanine or tryptophan. A D gene is named only where the DNA matches it firmly. Size is omitted from some rows. Given values are once, few, many or a class for expanded clones.

v_gene,d_gene,len,abundance,j_gene,CDR3nt,CDR3aa
TRBV7-9,TRBD1,16,-,TRBJ1-2,TGTGCCAGCAGCTTACCGCTGACAGGGGTTAACTATGGCTACACCTTC,CASSLPLTGVNYGYTF
TRBV19,TRBD2,16,once,TRBJ2-1,TGTGCCAGTAGGGGACTAGCGGGAGGGGAACACAATGAGCAGTTCTTC,CASRGLAGGEHNEQFF
TRBV6-2/TRBV6-3,-,16,-,TRBJ1-5,TGTGCCAGCAGTTACTCGCAGCCTATACGGGGTCAGCCCCAGCATTTT,CASSYSQPIRGQPQHF
TRBV18,-,14,-,TRBJ2-7,TGTGCCAGCTCACGGGGCACAGGGCCCTACGAGCAGTACTTC,CASSRGTGPYEQYF
TRBV20-1,-,12,-,TRBJ1-5,TGCAGTGCTAGTGGTGGTGGTCAGCCCCAGCATTTT,CSASGGGQPQHF
TRBV6-2/TRBV6-3,-,12,-,TRBJ2-5,TGTGCCAGCAGTTACCCGCAAGAGACCCAGTACTTC,CASSYPQETQYF
TRBV30,-,14,-,TRBJ2-2,TGTGCCTGGAGTATTACAGTAAAGTCCGGGGAGCTGTTTTTT,CAWSITVKSGELFF
TRBV12-3/TRBV12-4,TRBD2,13,-,TRBJ2-7,TGTGCCAGCAGTCCGTCGGGGGGGTACGAGCAGTACTTC,CASSPSGGYEQYF
TRBV27,-,14,-,TRBJ1-5,TGTGCCAGCAGTCTTTATTATAGCAATCAGCCCCAGCATTTT,CASSLYYSNQPQHF
TRBV2,-,12,-,TRBJ1-3,TGTGCCAGCAGTTCCGAGGAGAACACCATATATTTT,CASSSEENTIYF
TRBV6-2/TRBV6-3,-,14,-,TRBJ1-2,TGTGCCAGCAGTTACCCACAGACGAAGTATGGCTACACCTTC,CASSYPQTKYGYTF
TRBV5-1,-,11,-,TRBJ2-7,TGCGCCAGCAGGGACTTCTACGAGCAGTACTTC,CASRDFYEQYF
TRBV7-9,-,12,-,TRBJ2-5,TGTGCCAGCAGCCGCACTGGGGAGACCCAGTACTTC,CASSRTGETQYF
TRBV10-3,-,13,-,TRBJ1-4,TGTGCCATCAGTGAGTCGGCTAATGAAAAACTGTTTTTT,CAISESANEKLFF
TRBV4-2,TRBD1,18,-,TRBJ1-6,TGTGCCAGCAGCCAAGATGAGATCCTAGACAGGGGTGGTTCACCCCTCCACTTT,CASSQDEILDRGGSPLHF
TRBV10-1,-,13,-,TRBJ1-1,TGCGCCAGTGCAGCGGTGGGGGGGGCCAAAGCTTTCTTT,CASAAVGGAKAFF
TRBV7-7,TRBD2,16,-,TRBJ2-2,TGTGCCAGCAGCATCTCCCGGCGGGGGGAAACCGGGGAGCTGTTTTTT,CASSISRRGETGELFF
TRBV14,-,15,-,TRBJ2-6,TGTGCCAGCAGCCGGACACTCTCTGGGGCCAACGTCCTGACTTTC,CASSRTLSGANVLTF
TRBV6-1,-,14,-,TRBJ2-1,TGTGCCAGCAGTTATAGGGAGAACTACAATGAGCAGTTCTTC,CASSYRENYNEQFF
TRBV29-1,TRBD2,13,-,TRBJ2-5,TGCAGCGTTCTGACTAGCGGGGTTAAGACCCAGTACTTC,CSVLTSGVKTQYF
TRBV7-8,-,15,once,TRBJ2-5,TGTGCCAGCAGCTTCCGAAGGACCGAGCAAGAGACCCAGTACTTC,CASSFRRTEQETQYF
TRBV7-8,-,13,-,TRBJ1-1,TGTGCCAGCAGCTTCATGGGGAACACTGAAGCTTTCTTT,CASSFMGNTEAFF